Each of the 31 T cell receptor beta chains below was sequenced from the same sample in a study of beta chain features in type 1 diabetes. Study-level points and caveats: A moderate, significant TCRB CDR3 shortening appeared in type 1 diabetes across four CD4+ subsets.

Antigen specificity for these receptors is unknown. Every isolated RNA sample was fully reverse transcribed, so sequencing captured expressed TCRB transcripts. Measured with immunoSEQ multiplex PCR; TCRdb has only the in-frame clones, and not every one. The top ten hold 0.022% of the sample, which has hundreds of thousands of clones, around 15% seen once. The sequencing input was naive CD4+ T cells from blood. The receptors here all came from a man younger than 35 with type 1 diabetes.

The chain carries TRBV6-6 and TRBJ2-5, with 7 positions matching TRBD2. With V trimmed by 6 bases and J by 1 base, 5 bases remained unmatched. There are 14 residues in the CDR3. Germline CDR1 is MNHNY and CDR2 is SVGAGI (reference sequence). The CDR3 protein is CASRPGGLQETQYF. CDR3 DNA sequence: TGTGCCAGCAGGCCGGGAGGTCTCCAAGAGACCCAGTACTTC.

This clone came up a few times. V is TRBV6-6 and J is TRBJ2-1; the D call may be TRBD1 or TRBD2 (7 bases each). The CDR3 is made up of 13 amino acids. Germline V CDR1 and CDR2: MNHNY, SVGAGI (reference sequence). The V end lost 7 bases, the J end lost 7 bases, and 14 bases lay between the germline ends. CDR3: CASTSQGGNEQFF. The CDR3 DNA follows: TGTGCCAGCACGTCCCAGGGGGGGAATGAGCAGTTCTTC.

The V call is TRBV14, the J call TRBJ2-2; possibly TRBD1 for D (5 bases). Trimming took 0 bases from V and 6 from J, leaving 11 bases between them. The CDR3 is 15 amino acids. The V gene's germline CDR1 is SGHDN and CDR2 FVKESK. This chain's CDR3 is CASSQESWGPGELFF. In nucleotides, the CDR3 is TGTGCCAGCAGCCAAGAGTCATGGGGCCCCGGGGAGCTGTTTTTT.

CDR3 DNA: TGTGCCAGCAGCGTCTCGGCGGGGTCCTACGAGCAGTACTTC. Protein sequence: CASSVSAGSYEQYF. The V call is TRBV9, the J call TRBJ2-7, with D possibly being TRBD2 (6 bases). The CDR3 is made up of 14 amino acids. The germline V and J ends were trimmed by 2 bases and 1 base, with 10 bases remaining between them. The germline V gene has CDR1 SGDLS and CDR2 YYNGEE.

The rearrangement uses TRBV4-1 and TRBJ2-7; D gene uncertain. The CDR3 is 16 amino acids. Trimming left V 0 bases short and J 3 bases short, with 15 bases between. Germline V gene data show CDR1 as MGHRA and CDR2 as YSYEKL. CDR3 sequence (DNA): TGCGCCAGCAGCCAAGATCGGCGGCAGATCGACTACGAGCAGTACTTC. Protein sequence: CASSQDRRQIDYEQYF.

As for this clone: At the DNA level, this CDR3 is encoded by other sequences in the same sample as well. The J gene is TRBJ2-2, the V gene TRBV30; tentatively, D is TRBD2 (6 bases). Trimming removed 5 bases at V and 6 bases at J, with 10 bases between. CDR1 and CDR2 (germline): GTSNPN, SVGIG (reference sequence). The CDR3 contains 12 residues. CDR3 sequence: CAWGPGAGELFF. The CDR3, as DNA: TGTGCCTGGGGTCCGGGGGCCGGGGAGCTGTTTTTT.

This clone was recorded a few times. The genes are TRBV30 and TRBJ2-5; tentatively, D is TRBD2 (6 bases). This CDR3 comprises 13 residues. The V and J ends lost 5 bases and 9 bases respectively, with 19 bases between them. CDR1 is GTSNPN, CDR2 SVGIG, per germline (reference sequence). In DNA form, the CDR3 reads TGTGCCTGGCTTGGGAGACCGACGGGGGCCCAGTACTTC. Its translation: CAWLGRPTGAQYF.

The J gene is TRBJ2-1, the V gene TRBV27, with D possibly being TRBD1 (5 bases). Per germline, CDR1 MNHEY and CDR2 SMNVEV (reference sequence). V lost 5 bases and J 0 bases, leaving 14 bases between the germline ends. The CDR3 consists of 16 residues. The CDR3 DNA follows: TGTGCCAGCAGTCCAGAAACAGGTAGCTCCTACAATGAGCAGTTCTTC. As protein: CASSPETGSSYNEQFF.

The genes are TRBV9 and TRBJ1-1; 8 positions agree with TRBD1. V dropped 3 bases and J dropped 1; count of bases not matched to a gene: 8. CDR3 length equals 16 residues. Germline V gene lookup returns CDR1 SGDLS and CDR2 YYNGEE. CDR3 residues: CASSGSTGEGNTEAFF. CDR3 DNA sequence: TGTGCCAGCAGCGGATCGACAGGGGAGGGGAACACTGAAGCTTTCTTT. Together with reference TRBV9 and TRBJ1-1, the CDR3 gives the full variable domain: DSGVTQTPKHLITATGQRVTLRCSPRSGDLSVYWYQQSLDQGLQFLIQYYNGEERAKGNILERFSAQQFPDLHSELNLSSLELGDSALYFCASSGSTGEGNTEAFFGQGTRLTVV.

V is TRBV4-2 and J is TRBJ2-5; a weak D match, TRBD1 (7 bases). V lost 4 bases and J 1 base, leaving 13 bases between the germline ends. This CDR3 is 15 amino acids long. Germline loops: CDR1 LGHNA, CDR2 YNFKEQ. The chain's CDR3 is CASSPPQGGQETQYF. CDR3 coding DNA: TGTGCCAGCAGCCCGCCGCAGGGGGGCCAAGAGACCCAGTACTTC.

The chain recombines TRBV7-6 with TRBJ2-3; 8 bases map to TRBD1. The germline V gene encodes CDR1 SGHVS and CDR2 FNYEAQ. CDR3 length: 16 residues. V gave up 0 bases and J gave up 2 bases; unmatched junction bases: 4. CDR3 DNA sequence: TGTGCCAGCAGCTTAGCACAGGGGGTTAACACAGATACGCAGTATTTT. It specifies CASSLAQGVNTDTQYF. Complete variable domain (other parts from reference TRBV7-6 and TRBJ2-3): GAGVSQSPRYKVTKRGQDVALRCDPISGHVSLYWYRQALGQGPEFLTYFNYEAQQDKSGLPNDRFSAERPEGSISTLTIQRTEQRDSAMYRCASSLAQGVNTDTQYFGPGTRLTVL.

This clone was counted between two and nine times. The gene calls are TRBV18 and TRBJ1-5; D is unclear. The V and J ends lost 5 bases and 0 bases respectively, with 8 bases between them. Per the germline V gene, CDR1 is KGHSH and CDR2 is LQKENI. The CDR3 is made up of 14 amino acids. This chain's CDR3 is CASSSQSSNQPQHF. The CDR3 DNA reads as TGTGCCAGCTCATCACAAAGTAGCAATCAGCCCCAGCATTTT.

The chain joins TRBV29-1 to TRBJ2-7; 10 nucleotides line up with TRBD1. CDR1 SQVTM and CDR2 ANQGSEA come from the germline V gene. V was pared by 0 bases and J by 9 bases, with 8 bases of the junction left unmatched. The CDR3 runs 14 residues. CDR3 amino acids: CSVEESGQGGGQYF. The CDR3 coding sequence is TGCAGCGTTGAAGAGAGCGGACAGGGGGGCGGGCAGTACTTC.

This clone was seen a few times. The chain carries TRBV14 and TRBJ2-7; 9 nucleotides align to TRBD1. Germline-derived CDR1 and CDR2 are SGHDN and FVKESK. V lost 1 base, J lost 1 base, and 5 bases stayed unmatched. The CDR3 spans 16 residues. DNA of the CDR3: TGTGCCAGCAGCCAAGGTACCGGGACAGGGTCCTACGAGCAGTACTTC. It translates to CASSQGTGTGSYEQYF.

This chain joins TRBV5-1 and TRBJ1-3; 7 bases match TRBD1. CDR3 length: 17 amino acids. Germline CDR1 is SGHRS and CDR2 is YFSETQ. Germline trimming cut 4 bases from V and 0 bases from J; bases unmatched to any gene: 10. The CDR3 protein is CASSPQGQEISGNTIYF. CDR3 coding DNA: TGCGCCAGCAGCCCGCAAGGACAGGAGATCTCTGGAAACACCATATATTTT.

The J gene is TRBJ2-7, the V gene TRBV10-3; no reliable D call. The CDR3 runs 14 residues. Germline assignment: CDR1 ENHRY and CDR2 SYGVKD. With 7 bases removed from V and 3 bases from J, the gap between germline ends came to 16 bases. The CDR3 nucleotides read TGTGCCATCAAGGAAAGAGCAGGAAACTACGAGCAGTACTTC. Translated: CAIKERAGNYEQYF.

This clone was detected only a few times. J is TRBJ1-2 and V is TRBV29-1, with D maybe TRBD1 (6 bases). This CDR3 comprises 16 residues. CDR1 and CDR2 (germline): SQVTM, ANQGSEA. The ends were cut back, 6 bases at V and 2 bases at J, with 22 bases in the middle. The DNA for the CDR3 is TGCAGCGTCACCGGTGGGGGCGACGGGTTGAACTATGGCTACACCTTC. This gives the protein CSVTGGGDGLNYGYTF.

This chain links TRBV4-2 with TRBJ2-5; 9 bases map to TRBD2. The end of the DNA fits TRBJ2-7 better, so the J call may be wrong. The germline CDR1 and CDR2 sequences are LGHNA and YNFKEQ. This CDR3 is 16 amino acids long. CDR3 sequence reads: CASSHVAGESSYEQYF. The CDR3 nucleotides are TGTGCCAGCAGCCATGTAGCGGGGGAAAGCTCCTACGAGCAGTACTTC.

The V gene is TRBV9, the J gene TRBJ2-3; 8 bases agree with TRBD2. V dropped 4 bases and J dropped 4; count of bases not matched to a gene: 5. The CDR3 totals 14 residues. Per the germline V gene, CDR1 is SGDLS and CDR2 is YYNGEE. The CDR3: CASSQRTSPDTQYF. CDR3 sequence (DNA): TGTGCCAGCAGCCAACGGACTAGCCCAGATACGCAGTATTTT.

This clone was picked up a small number of times. The J gene is TRBJ2-1, the V gene TRBV10-3, with D tentatively TRBD1 (5 bases). Deletions cut 5 bases from V and 0 bases from J, with 14 bases between. This CDR3 has 16 amino acids. Looked up from germline, CDR1 is ENHRY and CDR2 is SYGVKD. In nucleotides, the CDR3 is TGTGCCATCAGTCGCGACAGTCGGAGCTCCTACAATGAGCAGTTCTTC. This sequence encodes CAISRDSRSSYNEQFF.

The table lists this clone with a few counts. This chain joins TRBV5-1 and TRBJ2-6, with D possibly TRBD1 on 6 matching bases. V was shortened by 2 bases and J by 0 bases, with 12 bases between the two germline ends. Germline assignment: CDR1 SGHRS and CDR2 YFSETQ. This CDR3 has 17 amino acids. CDR3 bases: TGCGCCAGCAGCTTCGGGACATTTAGCTCTGGGGCCAACGTCCTGACTTTC. Encoded protein: CASSFGTFSSGANVLTF.

This chain links TRBV23-1 with TRBJ1-5, with 7 positions matching TRBD1. TRBV23-1 is flagged as an ORF with uncertain function. V dropped 2 bases and J dropped 6; count of bases not matched to a gene: 7. The CDR3 is 15 residues long. The CDR3 DNA is TGCGCCAGCAGTCAAGTTGACAGGGCGAGTCAGCCCCAGCATTTT. It codes for CASSQVDRASQPQHF.

This clone was seen more than once but under ten times. The chain employs TRBV5-1 and TRBJ2-5; D gene ambiguous. CDR3 length: 14 amino acids. V lost 2 bases and J 0 bases, leaving 8 bases between the germline ends. In germline, CDR1 is SGHRS, CDR2 YFSETQ. The CDR3 sequence: CASSLVGDQETQYF. The CDR3 region has the DNA TGCGCCAGCAGCTTAGTTGGGGACCAAGAGACCCAGTACTTC.

This clone has a handful of counts. The gene calls are TRBV11-2 and TRBJ2-7, with D maybe TRBD1 (6 bases). V was clipped by 2 bases and J by 5 bases, with 13 bases between them. This CDR3 has 14 amino acids. Germline V gene sequence: CDR1 SGHAT, CDR2 FQNNGV. The DNA of the CDR3 is TGTGCCAGCAGCTTATCTAGGGGGAGTCACGAGCAGTACTTC. It yields the protein CASSLSRGSHEQYF.

This clone was recorded a few times. The genes are TRBV19 and TRBJ2-2, with no clear D. Trimming left V 6 bases short and J 4 bases short, with 9 bases between. The CDR3 contains 13 residues. The germline gives CDR1 LNHDA, CDR2 SQIVND (reference sequence). The CDR3 DNA reads as TGTGCCAGTAGGGGAAGGTCCACCGGGGAGCTGTTTTTT. Its translation: CASRGRSTGELFF.

The chain employs TRBV27 and TRBJ1-6; TRBD1 aligns across 9 bases. Germline V lookup: CDR1 MNHEY, CDR2 SMNVEV (reference sequence). V shed 8 bases, J shed 4 bases, and the junction held 9 bases outside the gene matches. The CDR3 has 16 amino acids. The CDR3 loop reads CASRWDREPYNSPLHF. Here the CDR3 DNA reads TGTGCCAGCCGGTGGGACAGGGAGCCATATAATTCACCCCTCCACTTT.

This clone turned up a few times. V gene TRBV4-1 combines with J gene TRBJ2-5; 11 nucleotides align to TRBD1. Germline loops: CDR1 MGHRA, CDR2 YSYEKL. V was pared by 2 bases and J by 2 bases, with 13 bases of the junction left unmatched. The CDR3 consists of 19 residues. CDR3 residues: CASSQPAQDRGLGQETQYF. The CDR3 nucleotides are TGCGCCAGCAGCCAACCCGCACAGGACAGGGGGCTAGGTCAAGAGACCCAGTACTTC.

This clone has only a few counts. This rearrangement joins TRBV6-5 to TRBJ1-2, with 8 bases identical to TRBD1. The CDR3 is 15 residues long. J was trimmed by 4 bases and V by 0 bases; bases with no gene match: 4. Looked up from germline, CDR1 is MNHEY and CDR2 is SVGAGI. The CDR3 spells CASSYSTGAVYGYTF. The CDR3 coding sequence is TGTGCCAGCAGTTACTCGACAGGGGCTGTCTATGGCTACACCTTC.

This clone was recorded a few times. This chain joins TRBV30 and TRBJ1-1, with D hard to call. Germline lookup yields CDR1 GTSNPN and CDR2 SVGIG (reference sequence). Trimming took 1 base from V and 6 from J, leaving 9 bases between them. The CDR3 has 12 residues. CDR3 protein: CAWSAQVSEAFF. CDR3 coding DNA: TGTGCCTGGAGTGCTCAGGTGTCTGAAGCTTTCTTT. Filled out from reference TRBV30 and TRBJ1-1, the complete variable domain reads SQTIHQWPATLVQPVGSPLSLECTVEGTSNPNLYWYRQAAGRGLQLLFYSVGIGQISSEVPQNLSASRPQDRQFILSSKKLLLSDSGFYLCAWSAQVSEAFFGQGTRLTVV.

This clone has more than one count but fewer than ten. The chain links TRBV5-4 to TRBJ2-2; 10 nucleotides line up with TRBD1. This CDR3 spans 17 amino acids. Trimming at V came to 4 bases and at J to 5 bases, leaving 11 bases not matched to a gene. In germline, CDR1 is SGHNT, CDR2 YYREEE (reference sequence). CDR3 in DNA: TGTGCCAGCAGCCGCGCTACGGGACAGGGGATAACCGGGGAGCTGTTTTTT. Amino acid sequence: CASSRATGQGITGELFF.

This clone showed up just a few times. J is TRBJ2-1 and V is TRBV7-2; D tentatively fits TRBD1 or TRBD2 (5 bases each). The V end lost 5 bases, the J end lost 0 bases, and 11 bases lay between the germline ends. This CDR3 region has 15 residues. Germline V gene sequence: CDR1 SGHTA, CDR2 FQGNSA. The CDR3 spells CASSPRGSSYNEQFF. The CDR3 DNA reads TGTGCCAGCAGCCCTCGGGGCAGCTCCTACAATGAGCAGTTCTTC.